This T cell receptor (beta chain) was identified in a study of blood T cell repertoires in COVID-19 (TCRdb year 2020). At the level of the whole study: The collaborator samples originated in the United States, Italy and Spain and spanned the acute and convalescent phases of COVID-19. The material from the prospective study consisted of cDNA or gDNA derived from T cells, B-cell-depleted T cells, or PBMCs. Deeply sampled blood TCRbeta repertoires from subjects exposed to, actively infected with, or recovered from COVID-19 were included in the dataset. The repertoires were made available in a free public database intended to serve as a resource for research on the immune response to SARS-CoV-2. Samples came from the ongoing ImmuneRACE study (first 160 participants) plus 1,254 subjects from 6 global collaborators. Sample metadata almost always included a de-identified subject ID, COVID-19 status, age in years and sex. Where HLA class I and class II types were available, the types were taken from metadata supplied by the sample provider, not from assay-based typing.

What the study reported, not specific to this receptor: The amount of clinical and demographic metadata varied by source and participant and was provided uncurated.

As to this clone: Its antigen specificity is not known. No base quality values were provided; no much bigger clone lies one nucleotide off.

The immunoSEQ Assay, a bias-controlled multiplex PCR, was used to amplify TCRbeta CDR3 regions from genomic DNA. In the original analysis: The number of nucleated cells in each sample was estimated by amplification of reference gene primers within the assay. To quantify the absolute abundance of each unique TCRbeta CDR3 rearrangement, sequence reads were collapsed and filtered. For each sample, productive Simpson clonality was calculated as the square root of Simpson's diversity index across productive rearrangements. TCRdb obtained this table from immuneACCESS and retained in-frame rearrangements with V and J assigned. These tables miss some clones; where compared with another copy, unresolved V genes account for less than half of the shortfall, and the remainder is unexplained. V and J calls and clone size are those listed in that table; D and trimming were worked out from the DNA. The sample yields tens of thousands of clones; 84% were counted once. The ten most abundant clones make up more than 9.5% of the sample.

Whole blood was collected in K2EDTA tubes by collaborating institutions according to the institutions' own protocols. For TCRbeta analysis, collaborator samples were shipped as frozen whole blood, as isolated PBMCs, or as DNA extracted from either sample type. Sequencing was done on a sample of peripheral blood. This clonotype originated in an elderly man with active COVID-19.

The CDR3 region reads CASSAGGSYEQYF. The bases read TGTGCCAGCAGTGCCGGGGGGTCCTACGAGCAGTACTTC. Recombination joined TRBV2 with TRBJ2-7, with 7 junctional bases fitting TRBD2. CDR1 and CDR2 are drawn from the germline V gene: SNHLY, FYNNEI. Reading from cysteine to phenylalanine, the CDR3 counts 13 amino acids. This entry keeps only the CDR3 DNA: 39 bases, framed from base 1. V is trimmed back by 4 bases and J by 1 base, and the junction contains 1 base that no gene match accounts for.